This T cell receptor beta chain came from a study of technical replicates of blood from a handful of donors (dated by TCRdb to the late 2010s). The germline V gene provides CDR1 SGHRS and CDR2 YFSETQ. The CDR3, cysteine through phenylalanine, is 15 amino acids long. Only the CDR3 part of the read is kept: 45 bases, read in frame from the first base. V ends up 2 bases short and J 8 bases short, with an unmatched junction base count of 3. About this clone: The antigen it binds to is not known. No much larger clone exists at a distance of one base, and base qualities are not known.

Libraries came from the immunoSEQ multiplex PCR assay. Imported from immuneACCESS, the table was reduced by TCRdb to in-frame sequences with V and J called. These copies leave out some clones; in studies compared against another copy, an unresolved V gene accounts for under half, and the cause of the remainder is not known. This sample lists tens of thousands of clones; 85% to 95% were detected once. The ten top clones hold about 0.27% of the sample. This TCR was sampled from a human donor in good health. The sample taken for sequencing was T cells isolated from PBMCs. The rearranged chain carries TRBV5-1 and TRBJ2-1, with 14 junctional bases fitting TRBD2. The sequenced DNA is TGCGCCAGCAGCTTAGGGACTAGCGGGAGTCATGAGCAGTTCTTC. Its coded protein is CASSLGTSGSHEQFF.